The 19 T cell receptor beta chains in this list originate from one sample, sequenced in a study of regulatory T cells in long-lasting Graves disease. The time point: newly diagnosed GD, antithyroid drugs for less than 3 months. Extracted RNA from PBMCs served as the source of the TCR library. In building TCR beta libraries, iRepertoire HTBI primers were used together with Arm-PCR of CDR3 regions. Using its own MiXCR run on the multiplex PCR reads, TCRdb lists one record per CDR3 protein. The sample contains approximately 540,000 distinct CDR3 sequences, more than 10% of which appear only once. These data were also reused for a study on T cells in Graves' hyperthyroidism and ophthalmopathy.

This specimen was peripheral blood mononuclear cells (PBMCs), taken at new diagnosis, from a patient treated with antithyroid drugs. These receptors came from a woman in her 30s with Graves disease.

This clonotype was detected many times. This chain connects TRBV20-1 to TRBJ2-7; TRBD2 agrees at 9 bases. The CDR3 has 13 residues. Germline CDR1 and CDR2: DFQATT and SNEGSKA (reference sequence). After removal of 2 bases from V and 5 bases from J, the junction contained 4 bases not matched to a gene. As DNA, the CDR3 is TGCAGTGCTAGAATGCCTAGCGGGGACGAGCAGTACTTC. Translation: CSARMPSGDEQYF.

This clonotype was seen ten or more times. The chain employs TRBV5-6 and TRBJ1-5; D not certain. Germline V gives CDR1 SGHDT, CDR2 YYEEEE. Trimming cost V 0 bases and J 7 bases, with 11 bases left between them. The CDR3 sequence is 14 residues long. The CDR3 here is CASSLGGPGQPQHF. CDR3 DNA: TGTGCCAGCAGCTTGGGCGGGCCTGGGCAGCCCCAGCATTTT.

This clonotype was observed at least ten times. The chain employs TRBV2 and TRBJ2-1; 10 positions agree with TRBD2. This CDR3 is built from 16 residues. Per germline, CDR1 SNHLY and CDR2 FYNNEI. With 5 bases clipped from V and 2 bases from J, the junction kept 6 bases outside the gene matches. The CDR3 protein is CASSRILAGAYNEQFF. The CDR3 DNA sequence: TGTGCCAGCAGTCGCATCCTAGCGGGGGCCTACAATGAGCAGTTCTTC.

This clonotype has at least ten counts. The rearrangement uses TRBV19 and TRBJ2-2; tentatively, D is TRBD1 (5 bases). Between the trimmed V and J ends, which lost 5 bases and 7 bases, there was a span of 17 bases. From germline, CDR1 is LNHDA and CDR2 SQIVND (reference sequence). The CDR3 spans 15 residues. The CDR3 here is CASSLYTSRDGELFF. As DNA, the CDR3 is TGTGCCAGTAGTTTGTACACCTCCAGGGACGGGGAGCTGTTTTTT.

The V and J genes are TRBV5-4 and TRBJ1-6, with D unresolved. CDR3 length: 15 residues. Germline CDR1 is SGHNT and CDR2 is YYREEE (reference sequence). V lost 0 bases and J lost 0, with 4 bases in between. Written as DNA, the CDR3 is TGTGCCAGCAGCTTGGAAAGCTCCTATAATTCACCCCTCCACTTT. Encoded protein: CASSLESSYNSPLHF.

This clonotype was recorded at least ten times. This CDR3 is CASSFDRLMNTEAFF. CDR3 nucleotide sequence: TGTGCCAGCAGCTTTGACAGGCTCATGAACACTGAAGCTTTCTTT. The chain couples TRBV7-2 to TRBJ1-1; possible D gene TRBD1, 6 bases. Germline V gene sequence: CDR1 SGHTA, CDR2 FQGNSA. V shed 3 bases and J shed 0 bases, with 11 bases lying between them. The CDR3 loop spans 15 amino acids.

In its sample, this clonotype was seen many times. V usage is TRBV30 and J usage is TRBJ2-1, with no clear D. CDR1 GTSNPN and CDR2 SVGIG come from the germline V gene (reference sequence). V gave up 2 bases and J gave up 9 bases, with 17 bases separating them. The CDR3 sequence is 14 residues long. This CDR3 is CAWSSARTLREQFF. CDR3 nucleotide sequence: TGTGCCTGGAGTTCTGCTAGGACGTTGCGTGAGCAGTTCTTC.

The chain has TRBV19 and TRBJ2-5; 7 bases align to TRBD2. The CDR3 is 13 amino acids. Germline loops: CDR1 LNHDA, CDR2 SQIVND (reference sequence). V was pared by 5 bases and J by 5 bases, with 5 bases of the junction left unmatched. CDR3 sequence reads: CASSALGGETQYF. The CDR3 DNA follows: TGTGCCAGTAGTGCCTTGGGGGGGGAGACCCAGTACTTC.

At least ten counts were recorded for this clonotype. The chain uses TRBV28 and TRBJ1-2; D is uncertain. Between the trimmed V and J ends, which lost 8 bases and 0 bases, there was a span of 7 bases. Germline CDR1 and CDR2: MDHEN and SYDVKM. The CDR3 is made up of 12 amino acids. This CDR3 is CASRVANYGYTF. The CDR3 DNA reads TGTGCCAGCCGGGTAGCTAACTATGGCTACACCTTC.

The sample holds a few counts of this clonotype. This chain connects TRBV28 to TRBJ2-5, with D possibly being TRBD1 (6 bases). Germline V gives CDR1 MDHEN, CDR2 SYDVKM. CDR3 length equals 15 residues. V lost 4 bases and J 5 bases, leaving 17 bases between the germline ends. CDR3 sequence (DNA): TGTGCCAGCAGTTCAGGGGCGCGTGGAATGGAGACCCAGTACTTC. It yields the protein CASSSGARGMETQYF.

In this sample, this clonotype turned up many times. This chain joins TRBV11-2 and TRBJ2-1, with D perhaps matching TRBD2 (6 bases). The length of the CDR3 is 17 residues. The germline V gene encodes CDR1 SGHAT and CDR2 FQNNGV. Trimming took 1 base from V and 5 from J, leaving 18 bases between them. CDR3 DNA sequence: TGTGCCAGCAGCTTAGGGGCTAAGACGGGAGACCACAATGAGCAGTTCTTC. Translation: CASSLGAKTGDHNEQFF.

This clonotype came up a few times. Germline is not matched at one junction end, which may reflect a read error. This CDR3 is CASSQLPKQYDYTF. In DNA form, the CDR3 reads TGCGCCAGCAGCCAACTGCCCAAACAGTATGACTACACCTTC. The J gene is TRBJ1-2, the V gene TRBV4-1; D is unresolved. This CDR3 is built from 14 residues. Germline CDR1 and CDR2: MGHRA and YSYEKL.

This clonotype was recorded many times. J is TRBJ2-1 and V is TRBV11-3, with 9 bases fitting TRBD2. The CDR3 has 15 amino acids. The V and J ends lost 7 bases and 10 bases, in that order; junction bases with no gene match: 14. Looked up from germline, CDR1 is SGHNT and CDR2 is YENEEA. In nucleotides, the CDR3 is TGTGCCAGCACCCGTTTGGTAGCGGGAGTCGGGGAGCAGTTCTTC. Amino acids: CASTRLVAGVGEQFF.

As concerns this clonotype: At one end, the junction sequence differs from germline, possibly due to a read error. This chain connects TRBV13 to TRBJ1-1; no firm D call. This CDR3 region has 12 residues. Looked up from germline, CDR1 is PRHDT and CDR2 is FYEKMQ (reference sequence). The CDR3 DNA follows: TGTGCCAGCAGCTTTAAGGTCACTGTAGCTTTCTTT. This sequence encodes CASSFKVTVAFF.

The table lists this clonotype with many counts. The chain has TRBV7-2 and TRBJ2-5, with unresolved D. V was pared by 1 base and J by 5 bases, with 20 bases between. This CDR3 comprises 17 residues. Looked up from germline, CDR1 is SGHTA and CDR2 is FQGNSA. CDR3 loop: CASSLGWSSIDGETQYF. The CDR3, as DNA: TGTGCCAGCAGCTTAGGGTGGTCCAGTATTGATGGGGAGACCCAGTACTTC.

This clonotype was detected many times. This chain connects TRBV4-3 to TRBJ1-4; D is ambiguous. CDR3 size: 16 residues. V was cut by 0 bases and J by 7 bases, with 15 bases left in between. The germline gives CDR1 LGHNA, CDR2 YSLEER. The CDR3: CASSQDTVPYGEKLFF. CDR3 nucleotides: TGCGCCAGCAGCCAAGATACCGTCCCGTACGGTGAAAAACTGTTTTTT.

In the case of this clonotype: Being one base from a much bigger clone, this may be a read error. The chain recombines TRBV7-2 with TRBJ2-3; D call uncertain. The CDR3 runs 13 residues. V lost 1 base, J lost 5 bases, and 7 bases lay in between. The germline V gene encodes CDR1 SGHTA and CDR2 FQGNSA. The CDR3 sequence: CASSLEGKDTQYF. The CDR3 coding sequence is TGTGCCAGCAGCTTAGAAGGGAAAGATACGCAGTATTTT.

As concerns this clonotype: This may stem from a read error, because a much larger clone lies one nucleotide away. This rearrangement joins TRBV20-1 to TRBJ2-7; perhaps TRBD2 as D (5 bases). The CDR3 is 13 residues long. CDR1 and CDR2 from the germline V gene are DFQATT and SNEGSKA (reference sequence). V lost 5 bases and J 9 bases, leaving 20 bases between the germline ends. This CDR3 is CSAWGPALSGQYF. CDR3 DNA: TGCAGTGCTTGGGGTCCCGCCCTCAGCGGGCAGTACTTC.

The sample holds many counts of this clonotype. Here the CDR3 reads CASSPGTSGIHEQYF. Written as DNA, the CDR3 is TGTGCCAGCAGCCCTGGGACTAGCGGGATACACGAGCAGTACTTC. The chain employs TRBV13 and TRBJ2-7, with 13 bases that match TRBD2. This CDR3 has 15 residues. Germline V gene sequence: CDR1 PRHDT, CDR2 FYEKMQ (reference sequence). J gave up 5 bases and V 5 bases, and 6 bases lay outside the gene matches. Full variable domain (remainder filled in from reference TRBV13 and TRBJ2-7): AAGVIQSPRHLIKEKRETATLKCYPIPRHDTVYWYQQGPGQDPQFLISFYEKMQSDKGSIPDRFSAQQFSDYHSELNMSSLELGDSALYFCASSPGTSGIHEQYFGPGTRLTVT.